The next 9 T cell receptor beta chains were all read from a single sample in a study of blood T cells in healthy people across ages. PCR was performed a second time for about 7 to 11 cycles using a sample-barcoded 5' primer and a J-beta primer mix. Via MiXCR, TCRdb re-called the 5' RACE reads, giving one row per CDR3 protein. This sample has hundreds of thousands of distinct CDR3 sequences; over 45% occur once, and the top ten carry under 35%. The sample comprised blood. The receptors were gathered from a woman aged 60-75 years in good health.

The chain is built from TRBV7-9 and TRBJ1-2; 8 nucleotides align to TRBD1. Trimming took 0 bases from V and 2 from J; bases not matched to a gene: 5. There are 16 residues in the CDR3. Per germline, CDR1 SEHNR and CDR2 FQNEAQ (reference sequence). The CDR3 DNA sequence: TGTGCCAGCAGCTTAGCCCAGGGGGCGCGGAACTATGGCTACACCTTC. Its translation is CASSLAQGARNYGYTF.

This chain connects TRBV29-1 to TRBJ2-7; D possibly corresponds to TRBD2 (6 bases). The CDR3 runs 14 residues. V lost 5 bases and J 0 bases, leaving 14 bases between the germline ends. The germline CDR1 and CDR2 sequences are SQVTM and ANQGSEA. The CDR3 loop reads CSVNHLGSSYEQYF. DNA for the CDR3: TGCAGCGTTAATCATCTCGGGAGCTCCTACGAGCAGTACTTC.

The rearrangement uses TRBV20-1 and TRBJ2-3; 8 bases match TRBD2. The CDR3 is 19 amino acids. Trimming at V came to 4 bases and at J to 1 base, leaving 19 bases not matched to a gene. The germline gives CDR1 DFQATT, CDR2 SNEGSKA (reference sequence). CDR3 in DNA: TGCAGTGCTATCCCCCCCTGGGCCCTAGCGGGTTTGGGCACAGATACGCAGTATTTT. Its protein is CSAIPPWALAGLGTDTQYF.

The chain uses TRBV11-1 and TRBJ2-2, with 7 nucleotides matching TRBD2. The germline gives CDR1 SGHAT, CDR2 FQDESV (reference sequence). V lost 8 bases, J lost 5 bases, and 8 bases stayed unmatched. The CDR3 has 14 residues. CDR3 sequence (DNA): TGTGCCAGCCAAGCGGGGCCTGGAACCGGGGAGCTGTTTTTT. Protein: CASQAGPGTGELFF.

The chain carries TRBV7-3 and TRBJ2-1; perhaps D is TRBD1 or TRBD2 (6 bases each). V was shortened by 1 base and J by 11 bases, with 15 bases between the two germline ends. CDR3 length: 14 amino acids. Germline V gene sequence: CDR1 SGHTA, CDR2 FQGTGA. The CDR3, as DNA: TGTGCCAGCAGCTTAAGGGGGGCCGGCGATAAGCAGTTCTTC. Amino acid sequence: CASSLRGAGDKQFF.

Here the CDR3 DNA reads TGCGCCAGCAGCCAAGGGACTAGCGGGAACACCGGGGAGCTGTTTTTT. As protein: CASSQGTSGNTGELFF. The chain couples TRBV4-1 to TRBJ2-2, with 10 bases fitting TRBD2. CDR1 and CDR2 from the germline V gene are MGHRA and YSYEKL. This CDR3 spans 16 amino acids. V shed 1 base, J shed 1 base, and the junction held 0 bases outside the gene matches.

This clonotype was picked up many times. V is TRBV18 and J is TRBJ2-5, with D unresolved. V was clipped by 3 bases and J by 5 bases, with 7 bases between them. The germline CDR1 and CDR2 sequences are KGHSH and LQKENI. The length of the CDR3 is 12 residues. The CDR3 loop is CASSPGGETQYF. The DNA for the CDR3 is TGTGCCAGCTCACCCGGTGGGGAGACCCAGTACTTC.

The chain recombines TRBV5-1 with TRBJ1-4; 7 bases are a match to TRBD1. The CDR3 totals 15 residues. V was clipped by 4 bases and J by 3 bases; unmatched bases: 6. Germline CDR1 is SGHRS and CDR2 is YFSETQ. Here the CDR3 DNA reads TGCGCCAGCAGCGACGATCAGGGGGCTAATGAAAAACTGTTTTTT. As protein: CASSDDQGANEKLFF.

The V and J genes are TRBV20-1 and TRBJ2-3, with 7 bases lining up with TRBD1. The junction had 6 bases not matched to a gene; V was cut back by 6 bases and J by 0 bases. Germline V CDR1 and CDR2: DFQATT, SNEGSKA (reference sequence). The CDR3 is 14 residues long. CDR3 sequence reads: CSAPGQFSTDTQYF. For the CDR3, the DNA is TGCAGTGCCCCGGGACAGTTTAGCACAGATACGCAGTATTTT.